The 20 T cell receptor beta chains reported below all come from one sample, sequenced in a study of blood T cell repertoires in COVID-19. The protocol was immunoSEQ multiplex PCR, while the TCRdb copy is restricted to in-frame clones and leaves out a portion. The table has some 180,000 clones, about 85% seen once. Sequenced input: peripheral blood. These receptors originate from a woman in her thirties or forties with COVID-19, enrolled during active disease.

The chain recombines TRBV6-5 with TRBJ2-7, with 8 bases identical to TRBD2. The CDR3 loop spans 13 amino acids. The germline gives CDR1 MNHEY, CDR2 SVGAGI. The ends lost 8 bases at V and 4 bases at J; junction bases unmatched: 7. The CDR3 DNA sequence: TGTGCCAGCGCTACTAGCGGAACATACGAGCAGTACTTC. Amino acid sequence: CASATSGTYEQYF.

J is TRBJ2-7 and V is TRBV6-6, with 9 bases that match TRBD1. V was clipped by 2 bases and J by 0 bases; unmatched bases: 5. CDR1 is MNHNY, CDR2 SVGAGI, per germline (reference sequence). There are 16 residues in the CDR3. This chain's CDR3 is CASSYTWTGDSYEQYF. The DNA of the CDR3 is TGTGCCAGCAGTTACACCTGGACAGGGGACTCCTACGAGCAGTACTTC.

The rearrangement links TRBV7-3 to TRBJ2-1, with a tentative D call TRBD2 (6 bases). V gave up 5 bases and J gave up 0 bases, with 8 bases separating them. The germline V gene has CDR1 SGHTA and CDR2 FQGTGA. This CDR3 has 14 residues. The CDR3 nucleotides read TGTGCCAGCAGCGTCGGGAGCTCCTACAATGAGCAGTTCTTC. It codes for CASSVGSSYNEQFF.

The rearrangement uses TRBV7-8 and TRBJ2-5; 9 nucleotides agree with TRBD1. Per the germline V gene, CDR1 is SGHVS and CDR2 is FQNEAQ. The V segment lost 2 bases and the J segment 5 bases; nucleotides outside the gene matches: 12. The CDR3 runs to 17 residues. Written as DNA, the CDR3 is TGTGCCAGCAGCTTACACGCCAGACAGGGGGGAGGTGAGACCCAGTACTTC. The encoded protein is CASSLHARQGGGETQYF.

This chain uses TRBV6-1 with TRBJ1-5, with no clear D. V was shortened by 1 base and J by 3 bases, with 7 bases between the two germline ends. The CDR3 is 14 residues long. In germline, CDR1 is MNHNS, CDR2 SASEGT. DNA for the CDR3: TGTGCCAGCAGTGAAGTGGGCTCCAATCAGCCCCAGCATTTT. Residues: CASSEVGSNQPQHF.

The genes are TRBV10-3 and TRBJ2-7, with 13 bases fitting TRBD2. This CDR3 is built from 14 residues. V shed 5 bases, J shed 2 bases, and the junction held 0 bases outside the gene matches. CDR1 is ENHRY, CDR2 SYGVKD, per germline. CDR3 sequence: CAISTSGGAYEQYF. The CDR3 bases are TGTGCCATCAGTACTAGCGGGGGGGCCTACGAGCAGTACTTC.

The CDR3: CAISVTGETQYF. The CDR3 DNA is TGTGCCATCAGTGTAACGGGAGAGACCCAGTACTTC. The chain combines TRBV10-3 with TRBJ2-5; D unclear. The CDR3 consists of 12 residues. Trimming removed 4 bases at V and 4 bases at J, with 7 bases between. Germline CDR1 reads ENHRY; CDR2 reads SYGVKD.

CDR3 in amino acids: CATSGGIRETQYF. In DNA, the CDR3 is TGTGCCACCTCCGGGGGGATTCGGGAGACCCAGTACTTC. The gene calls are TRBV6-5 and TRBJ2-5; 7 bases are shared with TRBD2. J gave up 5 bases and V 10 bases, and 10 bases lay outside the gene matches. CDR3 length: 13 amino acids. Germline V gives CDR1 MNHEY, CDR2 SVGAGI.

V usage is TRBV19 and J usage is TRBJ1-5; maybe TRBD1 (6 bases). Germline assignment: CDR1 LNHDA and CDR2 SQIVND (reference sequence). V shed 6 bases and J shed 3 bases, with 15 bases lying between them. The CDR3 totals 15 residues. The CDR3 here is CASRRGRGVNQPQHF. CDR3 coding DNA: TGTGCCAGTAGGCGGGGGAGGGGGGTCAATCAGCCCCAGCATTTT.

The chain links TRBV9 to TRBJ1-6; 8 nucleotides match TRBD1. CDR1 SGDLS and CDR2 YYNGEE come from the germline V gene. The CDR3 sequence is 13 residues long. The junction had 4 bases not matched to a gene; V was cut back by 7 bases and J by 7 bases. CDR3 coding DNA: TGTGCCAGCGACCAGGGGGCCAATTCACCCCTCCACTTT. Its protein is CASDQGANSPLHF.

V and J are TRBV5-4 and TRBJ1-6; no clear D. V was clipped by 4 bases and J by 6 bases, with 17 bases between them. Per the germline V gene, CDR1 is SGHNT and CDR2 is YYREEE (reference sequence). This CDR3 has 16 residues. The CDR3 loop is CASSPESGSFNSPLHF. CDR3 DNA: TGTGCCAGCAGCCCAGAGAGCGGGAGCTTTAATTCACCCCTCCACTTT.

In its sample, this clone was seen once. V usage is TRBV10-3 and J usage is TRBJ2-7; D may be TRBD2 (7 bases). V was clipped by 2 bases and J by 4 bases, with 18 bases between them. This CDR3 has 16 amino acids. Per the germline V gene, CDR1 is ENHRY and CDR2 is SYGVKD. This CDR3 is CAISEGGGAGQYEQYF. The CDR3 DNA is TGTGCCATCAGTGAGGGGGGGGGCGCGGGTCAGTACGAGCAGTACTTC.

This chain links TRBV12-5 with TRBJ1-3; 12 bases align to TRBD1. J gave up 9 bases and V 3 bases, and 6 bases lay outside the gene matches. Germline loops: CDR1 LGHNT, CDR2 FRNRAP. The CDR3 loop spans 15 amino acids. Here the CDR3 reads CASGLGTGGETTIYF. CDR3 DNA: TGTGCTAGTGGTTTAGGGACAGGGGGCGAGACCACCATATATTTT.

This clone has more than one count but fewer than ten. This chain links TRBV24-1 with TRBJ2-1; 15 nucleotides align to TRBD2. This CDR3 region has 16 residues. The trim removed 4 bases at V and 8 bases at J, leaving 5 bases unmatched. Germline loops: CDR1 KGHDR, CDR2 SFDVKD. CDR3 DNA: TGTGCCACCAGTGAAATCGGGACTAGCGGGAGGTATGAGCAGTTCTTC. Translation gives CATSEIGTSGRYEQFF.

This clone was recorded only once. V and J are TRBV7-9 and TRBJ2-7, with D perhaps matching TRBD1 (5 bases). V was trimmed by 1 base and J by 7 bases, leaving 11 bases between them. The CDR3 covers 13 residues. Germline V CDR1 and CDR2: SEHNR, FQNEAQ (reference sequence). The CDR3 here is CASSLGGSREQYF. CDR3 DNA: TGTGCCAGCAGCTTAGGGGGCTCTAGGGAGCAGTACTTC. Full variable domain (outside the CDR3, taken from reference TRBV7-9 and TRBJ2-7): DTGVSQNPRHKITKRGQNVTFRCDPISEHNRLYWYRQTLGQGPEFLTYFQNEAQLEKSRLLSDRFSAERPKGSFSTLEIQRTEQGDSAMYLCASSLGGSREQYFGPGTRLTVT.

The genes are TRBV7-2 and TRBJ2-1; 12 nucleotides agree with TRBD2. Per germline, CDR1 SGHTA and CDR2 FQGNSA. Trimming removed 5 bases from V and 3 bases from J; junction bases left unmatched: 2. The CDR3 covers 15 residues. This chain's CDR3 is CASSPSGRGYNEQFF. CDR3 nucleotide sequence: TGTGCCAGCAGCCCTAGCGGGAGGGGCTACAATGAGCAGTTCTTC.

As for this clone: A read error may account for a junction end that differs from germline. The V call is TRBV28, the J call TRBJ1-5; TRBD1 aligns across 8 bases. This CDR3 is 12 amino acids long. In germline, CDR1 is MDHEN, CDR2 SYDVKM. The CDR3 DNA reads TGTGCCAGCAGTTTTAGGGCCGGGACAGGTAATTTT. Protein: CASSFRAGTGNF.

The gene calls are TRBV4-1 and TRBJ1-2, with a tentative D call TRBD1 (5 bases). V lost 0 bases and J lost 0, with 11 bases in between. This CDR3 spans 16 amino acids. Germline lookup yields CDR1 MGHRA and CDR2 YSYEKL. The CDR3 region is CASSQEGAGANYGYTF. For the CDR3, the DNA is TGCGCCAGCAGCCAAGAAGGCGCGGGGGCTAACTATGGCTACACCTTC.

This rearrangement joins TRBV9 to TRBJ1-1; the D is unclear. Germline V gene lookup returns CDR1 SGDLS and CDR2 YYNGEE. The V gene lost 0 bases and the J gene lost 1 base, with 4 bases spanning the gap. The CDR3 totals 13 residues. CDR3 in DNA: TGTGCCAGCAGCGTAGAGCAGAACACTGAAGCTTTCTTT. Its translation is CASSVEQNTEAFF.

This clone was found once. One junction end does not reproduce the germline sequence, and a read error may be involved. The chain joins TRBV7-4 to TRBJ1-4, with a weak D call TRBD1 (5 bases). Per the germline V gene, CDR1 is SGHVT and CDR2 is SQSDAQ. The CDR3 covers 11 residues. CDR3 region: CASSPGGSILF. CDR3 DNA sequence: TGTGCCAGCAGCCCGGGGGGGTCCATTCTTTTT.